The 10 T cell receptor beta chains below come from one sample, sequenced in a study of cytomegalovirus exposure and HLA in healthy donors. Vbeta (60) and Jbeta (13) primers were used in the PCR. Clones were read by immunoSEQ multiplex PCR, and TCRdb kept only the in-frame ones, dropping some. Here the sample spans over 100,000 clones, roughly 80% being singletons. Material: PBMCs. These receptor sequences come from a woman aged 45-59 years in good health and CMV-seropositive.

A few counts support this clone. The chain has TRBV27 and TRBJ1-2; a possible D gene is TRBD1 (5 bases). V lost 5 bases to trimming and J lost 1 base, with 11 bases between them. The CDR3 has 14 residues. Germline V gene sequence: CDR1 MNHEY, CDR2 SMNVEV (reference sequence). The CDR3 spells CASSMTVSNYGYTF. As DNA, the CDR3 is TGTGCCAGCAGTATGACAGTTAGTAACTATGGCTACACCTTC.

This clone was observed a few times. The V and J genes are TRBV10-3 and TRBJ1-1; tentatively, D is TRBD1 (6 bases). V dropped 10 bases and J dropped 4 bases, with 13 bases sitting between them. Per germline, CDR1 ENHRY and CDR2 SYGVKD. The CDR3 is 12 amino acids. The CDR3 sequence: CASWDKVTEAFF. The CDR3 coding sequence is TGTGCCAGCTGGGACAAAGTCACTGAAGCTTTCTTT.

This clone was seen once. Other DNA sequences within the sample encode an identical CDR3. The chain joins TRBV5-1 to TRBJ2-3; TRBD2 agrees at 9 bases. Trimming took 0 bases from V and 5 from J; bases not matched to a gene: 1. This CDR3 region has 14 residues. Germline CDR1 SGHRS, CDR2 YFSETQ. The CDR3 DNA sequence: TGCGCCAGCAGCTTGGGACTAGCGGAAGATACGCAGTATTTT. It is translated as CASSLGLAEDTQYF. Full variable domain (missing parts from reference TRBV5-1 and TRBJ2-3): KAGVTQTPRYLIKTRGQQVTLSCSPISGHRSVSWYQQTPGQGLQFLFEYFSETQRNKGNFPGRFSGRQFSNSRSEMNVSTLELGDSALYLCASSLGLAEDTQYFGPGTRLTVL.

The chain carries TRBV29-1 and TRBJ1-1; 7 positions match TRBD1. Germline V CDR1 and CDR2: SQVTM, ANQGSEA. Trimming took 7 bases from V and 5 from J; bases not matched to a gene: 7. This CDR3 spans 12 amino acids. The CDR3 DNA is TGCAGCGGAGGGACAGTGAGAACTGAAGCTTTCTTT. Its translation is CSGGTVRTEAFF.

This clone was recorded only once. This chain joins TRBV7-2 and TRBJ1-5; D is unclear. The ends were cut back, 2 bases at V and 1 base at J, with 12 bases in the middle. This CDR3 region has 16 residues. Germline V gene data show CDR1 as SGHTA and CDR2 as FQGNSA. The CDR3 DNA is TGTGCCAGCAGCTTATCCGGAGTTGAGAGCAATCAGCCCCAGCATTTT. The encoded protein is CASSLSGVESNQPQHF. Complete variable domain (other parts from reference TRBV7-2 and TRBJ1-5): GAGVSQSPSNKVTEKGKDVELRCDPISGHTALYWYRQSLGQGLEFLIYFQGNSAPDKSGLPSDRFSAERTGGSVSTLTIQRTQQEDSAVYLCASSLSGVESNQPQHFGDGTRLSIL.

The chain recombines TRBV7-9 with TRBJ2-1; TRBD2 matches 10 bases. CDR1 and CDR2 (germline): SEHNR, FQNEAQ (reference sequence). J was trimmed by 6 bases and V by 5 bases; bases with no gene match: 10. The CDR3 runs to 16 residues. In nucleotides, the CDR3 is TGTGCCAGCAGCCTCATGGCTAGCGGGGGTCTCAATGAGCAGTTCTTC. Protein sequence: CASSLMASGGLNEQFF.

The chain couples TRBV10-1 to TRBJ2-7, with 8 bases that match TRBD2. The J segment lost 0 bases and the V segment lost 3 bases, leaving 4 bases of the junction unmatched. The length of the CDR3 is 15 residues. CDR1 and CDR2 (germline): WNHNN, SYGVQD (reference sequence). Here the CDR3 DNA reads TGCGCCAGCAGTGATAGCGGGGCCTTCTCCTACGAGCAGTACTTC. Protein sequence: CASSDSGAFSYEQYF.

The chain recombines TRBV19 with TRBJ1-2, with D possibly TRBD1 on 5 matching bases. With 5 bases removed from V and 8 bases from J, the gap between germline ends came to 12 bases. CDR1 LNHDA and CDR2 SQIVND come from the germline V gene (reference sequence). This CDR3 is built from 12 residues. The CDR3 loop reads CASSGRGGGYTF. As DNA, the CDR3 is TGTGCCAGTAGTGGCCGCGGGGGAGGCTACACCTTC.

This clone was seen only once. V and J are TRBV5-1 and TRBJ1-1, with a weak D call TRBD1 (5 bases). Germline values: CDR1 SGHRS, CDR2 YFSETQ. There are 16 residues in the CDR3. Trimming took off 1 base at V and 0 bases at J, with 13 bases between the two ends. The chain's CDR3 is CASSLYTGDLNTEAFF. Written as DNA, the CDR3 is TGCGCCAGCAGCTTGTATACAGGCGATCTGAACACTGAAGCTTTCTTT. Variable domain in full (rest from reference TRBV5-1 and TRBJ1-1): KAGVTQTPRYLIKTRGQQVTLSCSPISGHRSVSWYQQTPGQGLQFLFEYFSETQRNKGNFPGRFSGRQFSNSRSEMNVSTLELGDSALYLCASSLYTGDLNTEAFFGQGTRLTVV.

The chain has TRBV7-6 and TRBJ2-1; weak D call: TRBD1 (6 bases). Germline CDR1 reads SGHVS; CDR2 reads FNYEAQ. The V end was cut by 1 base, the J end by 10 bases, with 14 bases between. CDR3 size: 14 residues. This CDR3 is CASSLGPETGEQFF. DNA of the CDR3: TGTGCCAGCAGCTTAGGCCCGGAGACAGGCGAGCAGTTCTTC.